Sequencing of this T cell receptor (beta chain) was carried out in a study of Ad26.COV2.S vaccination and SARS-CoV-2 variants. At the level of the study: Intramuscular Ad26.COV2.S at 5x10^10 or 1x10^11 viral particles.

Treatment here: around 19 received Ad26.COV2.S at low or high dose, single or two shots; about 5 received placebo; per-sample allocation not given. Vaccine and placebo recipients were sampled on day 63 after the first injection. TCRdb keeps only in-frame clones here, not all; method: immunoSEQ multiplex PCR. This table has approximately 500,000 clones, around nine tenths appearing once. Trimming pared 6 bases from V and 7 bases from J, leaving 10 bases between. This CDR3 comprises 12 residues. Germline V lookup: CDR1 MDHEN, CDR2 SYDVKM. The receptor was derived from a person aged 18-65 years who received the Ad26.COV2.S COVID-19 vaccine or a placebo. V usage is TRBV28 and J usage is TRBJ1-5; D not resolved. Source: peripheral blood, taken in a trial of Ad26.COV2.S vaccine versus placebo. Here the CDR3 DNA reads TGTGCCAGCAGCCACCTACGGCAGCCCCAGCATTTT. It translates to CASSHLRQPQHF. Based on the CDR3 plus reference TRBV28 and TRBJ1-5, the full variable domain is DVKVTQSSRYLVKRTGEKVFLECVQDMDHENMFWYRQDPGLGLRLIYFSYDVKMKEKGDIPEGYSVSREKKERFSLILESASTNQTSMYLCASSHLRQPQHFGDGTRLSIL.